A single sample gave rise to the 14 T cell receptor beta chains below, sequenced in a study of blood T cell repertoires in COVID-19. TCRdb keeps only in-frame clones here, not all; method: immunoSEQ multiplex PCR. The data show roughly 90,000 clones, 86% seen once. Sample: peripheral blood. The receptors were sampled from a human donor in a cohort sampled during active COVID-19.

The chain combines TRBV2 with TRBJ2-3, with 9 bases matching TRBD1. This CDR3 contains 13 residues. The germline V gene encodes CDR1 SNHLY and CDR2 FYNNEI. The V gene end was trimmed by 6 bases and the J gene end by 5 bases; junction bases not matched to a gene: 3. CDR3 in amino acids: CASRGQGIDTQYF. The DNA for the CDR3 is TGTGCCAGCAGGGGACAGGGAATAGATACGCAGTATTTT.

The chain joins TRBV28 to TRBJ1-2, with 7 bases aligning to TRBD1. The CDR3 has 14 residues. The V gene's germline CDR1 is MDHEN and CDR2 SYDVKM. J lost 6 bases, V lost 6 bases, and 10 bases had no gene match. For the CDR3, the DNA is TGTGCCAGCAGCCTCTCTACAGGGGCGAATGGCTACACCTTC. This translates into CASSLSTGANGYTF.

The chain carries TRBV5-6 and TRBJ2-7, with D uncertain. Germline CDR1 is SGHDT and CDR2 is YYEEEE. Trimming stripped 0 bases from V and 3 bases from J, with 10 bases between. CDR3 length equals 14 residues. In nucleotides, the CDR3 is TGTGCCAGCAGCTTGGCTGGCAGAATCTACGAGCAGTACTTC. It yields the protein CASSLAGRIYEQYF.

The J gene is TRBJ2-1, the V gene TRBV5-6, with D possibly TRBD2 on 6 matching bases. The CDR3 has 14 amino acids. Germline lookup yields CDR1 SGHDT and CDR2 YYEEEE. V was shortened by 1 base and J by 8 bases, with 13 bases between the two germline ends. As DNA, the CDR3 is TGTGCCAGCAGCTTGATCTCGGGGGACTATGAGCAGTTCTTC. This encodes CASSLISGDYEQFF.

The chain recombines TRBV21-1 with TRBJ1-5. TRBV21-1 is shown as a pseudogene. This CDR3 is built from 17 residues. This CDR3 reads CASSNGGAGRNNQPQHF. CDR3 nucleotides: TGTGCCAGCAGCAACGGCGGGGCTGGACGGAACAATCAGCCCCAGCATTTT.

V usage is TRBV9 and J usage is TRBJ2-1, with 9 positions matching TRBD2. Germline V gene lookup returns CDR1 SGDLS and CDR2 YYNGEE. The CDR3 consists of 16 residues. The J segment lost 8 bases and the V segment lost 0 bases, leaving 9 bases of the junction unmatched. CDR3 nucleotide sequence: TGTGCCAGCAGCGTAGCTACGAGCGGGGGGTGGGATGAGCAGTTCTTC. Protein sequence: CASSVATSGGWDEQFF.

This clone is a singleton in its sample. The rearrangement links TRBV24-1 to TRBJ2-1; D is perhaps TRBD2 (5 bases). The CDR3 is made up of 15 amino acids. Germline CDR1 reads KGHDR; CDR2 reads SFDVKD. With 3 bases removed from V and 9 bases from J, the gap between germline ends came to 17 bases. CDR3 protein: CATSDRRGLISEQFF. CDR3 sequence (DNA): TGTGCCACCAGTGATCGCAGAGGACTGATTAGTGAGCAGTTCTTC.

The chain has TRBV5-1 and TRBJ1-3, with 9 bases aligning to TRBD1. Germline-derived CDR1 and CDR2 are SGHRS and YFSETQ. V trimming: 0 bases; J trimming: 1 base; junction bases outside the gene matches: 2. This CDR3 comprises 16 residues. Here the CDR3 DNA reads TGCGCCAGCAGCTTGGGGGGACAGGGTTCTGGAAACACCATATATTTT. Translated, it gives CASSLGGQGSGNTIYF.

This chain uses TRBV3-1 (or the pseudogene TRBV3-2) with TRBJ2-3, with D possibly being TRBD2 (5 bases). The germline gives CDR1 LGHDT, CDR2 YNNKEL (reference sequence). The germline V and J ends were trimmed by 1 base and 0 bases, with 11 bases remaining between them. This CDR3 spans 16 amino acids. The CDR3 region has the DNA TGTGCCAGCAGCCAAGCTGGAGGCCAGAGCACAGATACGCAGTATTTT. Translation gives CASSQAGGQSTDTQYF.

This rearrangement joins TRBV9 to TRBJ1-3; TRBD1 is a possible D gene (5 bases). Germline V lookup: CDR1 SGDLS, CDR2 YYNGEE. The CDR3 consists of 16 residues. The V gene lost 0 bases and the J gene lost 0 bases, with 10 bases spanning the gap. The CDR3 nucleotides are TGTGCCAGCAGCGTAGAGGCAGGGCTCTCTGGAAACACCATATATTTT. Its protein product is CASSVEAGLSGNTIYF. Complete variable domain (other parts from reference TRBV9 and TRBJ1-3): DSGVTQTPKHLITATGQRVTLRCSPRSGDLSVYWYQQSLDQGLQFLIQYYNGEERAKGNILERFSAQQFPDLHSELNLSSLELGDSALYFCASSVEAGLSGNTIYFGEGSWLTVV.

The chain carries TRBV7-2 and TRBJ1-1, with TRBD1 identical over 9 bases. Germline CDR1 is SGHTA and CDR2 is FQGNSA. Trimming removed 1 base from V and 2 bases from J; junction bases left unmatched: 5. The CDR3 sequence is 16 residues long. The CDR3 bases are TGTGCCAGCAGCTTAGTATGGGACAGGGCAAACACTGAAGCTTTCTTT. It translates to CASSLVWDRANTEAFF.

This chain joins TRBV6-6 and TRBJ2-5; D remains unclear. V shed 2 bases and J shed 5 bases, with 12 bases lying between them. This CDR3 has 14 residues. CDR1 is MNHNY, CDR2 SVGAGI, per germline (reference sequence). In DNA, the CDR3 is TGTGCCAGCAGTTACCTTAGAATTGGTGAGACCCAGTACTTC. It codes for CASSYLRIGETQYF.

The V and J genes are TRBV5-4 and TRBJ2-5; D remains ambiguous. Germline-derived CDR1 and CDR2 are SGHNT and YYREEE (reference sequence). This CDR3 spans 13 amino acids. V was shortened by 1 base and J by 0 bases, with 4 bases between the two germline ends. The CDR3 sequence is CASSLPNQETQYF. The CDR3 coding sequence is TGTGCCAGCAGCTTGCCCAACCAAGAGACCCAGTACTTC.

The V call is TRBV5-1, the J call TRBJ2-1; D is possibly TRBD2 (6 bases). This CDR3 spans 17 amino acids. The germline V gene encodes CDR1 SGHRS and CDR2 YFSETQ. V gave up 1 base and J gave up 5 bases, with 19 bases separating them. CDR3 sequence reads: CASSLQAGWPGDNEQFF. The CDR3 bases are TGCGCCAGCAGCTTGCAAGCGGGTTGGCCCGGGGACAATGAGCAGTTCTTC.